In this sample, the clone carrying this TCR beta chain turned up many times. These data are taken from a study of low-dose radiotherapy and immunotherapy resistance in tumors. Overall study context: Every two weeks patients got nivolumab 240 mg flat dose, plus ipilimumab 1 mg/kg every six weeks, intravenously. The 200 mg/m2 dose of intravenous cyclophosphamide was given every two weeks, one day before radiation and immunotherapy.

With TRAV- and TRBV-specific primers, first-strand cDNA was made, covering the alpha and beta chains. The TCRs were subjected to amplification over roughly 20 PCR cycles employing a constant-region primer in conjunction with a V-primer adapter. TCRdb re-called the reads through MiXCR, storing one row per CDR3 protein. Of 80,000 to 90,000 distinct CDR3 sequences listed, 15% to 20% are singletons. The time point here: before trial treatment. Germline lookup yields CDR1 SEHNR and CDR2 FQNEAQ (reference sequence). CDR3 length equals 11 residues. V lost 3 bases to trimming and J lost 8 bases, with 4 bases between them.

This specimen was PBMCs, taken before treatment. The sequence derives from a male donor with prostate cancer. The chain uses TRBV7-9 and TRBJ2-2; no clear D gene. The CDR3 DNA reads TGTGCCAGCAGCTTCAGGGGGGAGCTGTTTTTT. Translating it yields CASSFRGELFF.